This T cell receptor (beta chain) was captured by sequencing in a study of T cell responses to AZD1222 COVID-19 vaccine (dated by TCRdb to the early 2020s). Concerning the study at large: TCR sequencing was performed for 230 to 250 trial participants, of whom about 200 were given two doses of AZD1222 and approximately 26 were given two doses of MenACWY control vaccine. Trial participants were enrolled by age into subgroups of 18-55, 56-69 and 70-plus years, and 148, 28 and 57 TCR-sequenced participants, respectively, were included in these subgroups. General study outcomes and caveats: A significant rise in spike-specific TCR breadth and depth was observed after two AZD1222 doses relative to day 0 and relative to MenACWY recipients. In the small 56-69-year group, the increase in depth fell short of significance, most likely because of low power. The whole spike protein was spanned by vaccine-associated CD4 TCRs, and dominant responses were seen in regions 160-218 and 743-854. Reportedly, almost half of the unique spike-specific TCRs recognized epitopes lying outside the regions that are mutated in the B.1.351 and B.1.1.7 variants. Participants were mostly white British, with more females than males. The authors suggested clonal diversity may have been underestimated. Because no samples from the day 14 peak response were available, repertoires could be characterized only after the peak T cell response. Only five to seven AZD1222 recipients were SARS-CoV-2 seropositive at baseline, limiting conclusions about previously exposed vaccinees.

CDR1 is given as MNHEY and CDR2 as SMNVEV, both from the germline V gene (reference sequence). The CDR3, cysteine through phenylalanine, is 13 amino acids long. The entry retains the CDR3 DNA only, 39 bases that are in frame from base 1. Germline trimming: 3 bases from V, 6 bases from J; junction bases outside gene matches: 2. Worth noting for this clone: Its recognized antigen is unknown. Nothing much larger sits one base from this clone, and base qualities are not available.

The CDR3 regions of human TCRbeta chains were analyzed by immunosequencing. Regarding the original processing steps: TCRs in the repertoires were compared against a reference library of SARS-CoV-2-specific TCRs that had been generated with the MIRA antigen-specificity platform. Breadth was defined as the fraction of unique TCRs that were SARS-CoV-2-associated, and depth was defined as the fraction of total T cells that were SARS-CoV-2-associated. Using the MIRA data, every spike-specific TCR was mapped to the spike region that the TCR reacted to and assigned to either a CD4 or a CD8 class. Log10-transformed breadth and depth values were compared by one-way ANOVA with Sidak's multiple comparisons tests. TCRdb retrieved this table from immuneACCESS and kept in-frame rearrangements only. Not all clones are present; in checked studies, unresolved V genes account for under half, and no reason is known for the remainder. V and J calls and clone size are given by that table; D and trimming were obtained from the DNA. This sample holds approximately 150,000 clones; more than 80% were observed only once. The top ten clones comprise 3.5% to 4.5% of the sample.

According to the study, the label for this sample's time point signals: about 28 days (+/-7) after the second vaccine dose. What this sample's treatment or condition label stands for: meningococcal conjugate vaccine given as trial control. The vaccinee samples were drawn from two UK trials, COV001 and COV002, one of which was a single-blind randomized controlled phase 2/3 trial testing AZD1222 (ChAdOx1 nCoV-19) in healthy adults. For TCRbeta chain sequencing, PBMC samples were collected from trial participants at day 0 and at day 28 after the second dose. The source is an adult who received the MenACWY meningococcal vaccine as a control. The sequence links TRBV27 to TRBJ1-5; 7 of the junction bases match TRBD1. This material consisted of peripheral blood, taken 28 days after the second dose of the MenACWY control vaccine. The bases read TGTGCCAGCAGTTTTCAGGGGGGTCAGCCCCAGCATTTT. Its protein is CASSFQGGQPQHF.